These 26 T cell receptor beta chains originate from one sample sequenced in a study of blood T cells in healthy people across ages. With a J-beta primer mix and a sample-barcoded 5' primer, a second PCR ran about 6 to 11 cycles. MiXCR, run by TCRdb on the 5' RACE reads, gives a single entry per CDR3 protein. The table has 1.5 million to 2 million distinct CDR3 sequences, about 28% seen once; the top ten hold approximately 7.7%. The sample comprised blood. These receptors were collected from a woman between 25 and 40 years old in good health.

This clonotype was seen a handful of times. The V and J genes are TRBV18 and TRBJ2-7; D is perhaps TRBD2 (5 bases). The CDR3 consists of 14 residues. The ends were cut back, 2 bases at V and 6 bases at J, with 14 bases in the middle. Germline lookup yields CDR1 KGHSH and CDR2 LQKENI. CDR3 region: CASSPLTRLGEQYF. CDR3 nucleotides: TGTGCCAGCTCACCATTAACTAGGTTAGGCGAGCAGTACTTC.

This clonotype showed up just a few times. This rearrangement joins TRBV28 to TRBJ2-7; the D gene is possibly TRBD1 (6 bases). With 4 bases removed from V and 5 bases from J, the gap between germline ends came to 15 bases. There are 14 residues in the CDR3. CDR1 MDHEN and CDR2 SYDVKM come from the germline V gene. DNA for the CDR3: TGTGCCAGCAGTTCCCCAGACAGGTCCAACGAGCAGTACTTC. It translates to CASSSPDRSNEQYF.

The genes are TRBV2 and TRBJ2-7; either TRBD1 or TRBD2 may supply D (5 bases each). This CDR3 contains 17 residues. Germline values: CDR1 SNHLY, CDR2 FYNNEI. The ends were cut back, 10 bases at V and 0 bases at J, with 25 bases in the middle. CDR3 amino acids: CAILNLGDELISYEQYF. The DNA of the CDR3 is TGTGCCATACTAAACCTGGGGGACGAACTAATCTCCTACGAGCAGTACTTC.

The V call is TRBV6-6, the J call TRBJ1-4; 7 positions match TRBD1. J gave up 6 bases and V 6 bases, and 4 bases lay outside the gene matches. In germline, CDR1 is MNHNY, CDR2 SVGAGI (reference sequence). CDR3 length: 13 amino acids. The CDR3 sequence: CASRIDRDEKLFF. The CDR3 region has the DNA TGTGCCAGCAGGATCGACAGGGATGAAAAACTGTTTTTT.

Ten or more counts support this clonotype. The rearrangement uses TRBV2 and TRBJ1-2; D ambiguous. Germline V gives CDR1 SNHLY, CDR2 FYNNEI. The CDR3 length is 13 residues. Trimming stripped 5 bases from V and 6 bases from J, with 13 bases between. CDR3 nucleotide sequence: TGTGCCAGCAGTCGGGGTGTCTTCGATGGCTACACCTTC. It specifies CASSRGVFDGYTF.

This clonotype appeared many times. The chain combines TRBV11-2 with TRBJ2-1; D is unresolved. V lost 0 bases and J lost 7, with 7 bases in between. CDR1 SGHAT and CDR2 FQNNGV come from the germline V gene. CDR3 length: 13 amino acids. The CDR3 region has the DNA TGTGCCAGCAGCTTAGACCAAGGGAATGAGCAGTTCTTC. It is translated as CASSLDQGNEQFF.

This clonotype was recorded a few times. The chain recombines TRBV2 with TRBJ2-3; D unclear. This CDR3 is built from 16 residues. The germline V and J ends were trimmed by 3 bases and 0 bases, with 13 bases remaining between them. Germline loops: CDR1 SNHLY, CDR2 FYNNEI. The CDR3 coding sequence is TGTGCCAGCAGTGAGCTGAGATCCATTAGCACAGATACGCAGTATTTT. Translation gives CASSELRSISTDTQYF.

J is TRBJ2-1 and V is TRBV25-1; 13 bases agree with TRBD2. V gave up 6 bases and J gave up 8 bases; unmatched junction bases: 4. The CDR3 spans 14 residues. From germline, CDR1 is MGHDK and CDR2 SYGVNS. CDR3 sequence: CASSWTSGSYEQFF. The CDR3 bases are TGTGCCAGCAGCTGGACTAGCGGGAGTTATGAGCAGTTCTTC.

This clonotype was found many times. The chain uses TRBV12-3 or TRBV12-4 and TRBJ2-1; 10 bases align to TRBD2. CDR3 length: 11 amino acids. Trimming took 6 bases from V and 15 from J; bases not matched to a gene: 5. This chain's CDR3 is CASRTSGTPFF. CDR3 bases: TGTGCCAGCAGAACTAGCGGGACCCCGTTCTTC.

The rearrangement uses TRBV3-1 and TRBJ2-3, with TRBD1 identical over 7 bases. V shed 0 bases and J 5 bases; nucleotides not matched to a gene: 8. Germline values: CDR1 LGHDT, CDR2 YNNKEL (reference sequence). The CDR3 spans 16 residues. As DNA, the CDR3 is TGTGCCAGCAGCCAAGAATCGGCAGGGGGAAGAGATACGCAGTATTTT. This encodes CASSQESAGGRDTQYF.

This clonotype turned up a few times. A much larger clone sits a single nucleotide away, making a read error possible. The chain links TRBV10-3 to TRBJ2-7; the D gene is possibly TRBD1 (6 bases). Germline CDR1 and CDR2: ENHRY and SYGVKD. This CDR3 has 15 residues. Trimming took off 4 bases at V and 3 bases at J, with 16 bases between the two ends. DNA of the CDR3: TGTGCCATCAGTGGTTCCGGACAGAGTTGCTACGAGCAGTACTTC. Amino acids: CAISGSGQSCYEQYF.

Of note for this clonotype: This CDR3 is missing its conserved last phenylalanine or tryptophan, likely due to a read error. The V gene is TRBV9, the J gene TRBJ1-2; possibly TRBD1 for D (6 bases). With 1 base removed from V and 7 bases from J, the gap between germline ends came to 17 bases. This CDR3 contains 15 residues. Germline lookup yields CDR1 SGDLS and CDR2 YYNGEE. In DNA, the CDR3 is TGTGCCAGCAGCGTAACCCCAGAAGGGGGTGGTGGCTACACCTGC. Amino acid sequence: CASSVTPEGGGGYTC.

A word on this clonotype: With a much larger clone just one base away, this may be a read error. CDR3 DNA: TGTGCCAGCAGCTTAAGCCCTAGCCCCTACAATGAGCAGTTCTTC. It translates to CASSLSPSPYNEQFF. The V call is TRBV11-2, the J call TRBJ2-1; possibly TRBD2 for D (5 bases). The CDR3 has 15 amino acids. Germline V gene sequence: CDR1 SGHAT, CDR2 FQNNGV. V was shortened by 2 bases and J by 2 bases, with 10 bases between the two germline ends.

As for this clonotype: One junction end disagrees with the germline gene, perhaps due to a read error. This chain links TRBV6-2 or TRBV6-3 with TRBJ2-3; D not resolved. Looked up from germline, CDR1 is MNHEY and CDR2 is SVGEGT. The CDR3 consists of 12 residues. CDR3 DNA sequence: TGTGCCGGCAGTCAAGTGCCAGATACGCAGTATTTT. It yields the protein CAGSQVPDTQYF.

This chain connects TRBV20-1 to TRBJ2-5, with 9 positions matching TRBD1. The V and J ends lost 1 base and 3 bases, in that order; junction bases with no gene match: 9. The CDR3 has 16 amino acids. Germline CDR1 DFQATT, CDR2 SNEGSKA (reference sequence). The CDR3 DNA follows: TGCAGTGCTAGAGTCCCTCCGGGACAGGGAGAAGAGACCCAGTACTTC. Encoded protein: CSARVPPGQGEETQYF.

This clonotype was seen ten or more times. The genes are TRBV7-6 and TRBJ2-7; TRBD2 aligns across 8 bases. The ends lost 5 bases at V and 2 bases at J; junction bases unmatched: 11. CDR3 length: 16 amino acids. Germline CDR1 reads SGHVS; CDR2 reads FNYEAQ. CDR3 nucleotide sequence: TGTGCCAGCAGCCCGGGAGGGGGGGCTGAAACCTACGAGCAGTACTTC. Protein: CASSPGGGAETYEQYF.

The chain links TRBV4-2 to TRBJ2-3; 9 bases map to TRBD2. This CDR3 has 16 amino acids. Germline V gene data show CDR1 as LGHNA and CDR2 as YNFKEQ. The V and J ends lost 0 bases and 6 bases, in that order; junction bases with no gene match: 7. The CDR3 DNA reads as TGTGCCAGCAGCCAAGAGGGTGCGGGGGGGGCGGATACGCAGTATTTT. Translation: CASSQEGAGGADTQYF.

This clonotype was picked up a small number of times. CDR3 in DNA: TGCAGTGGGCTGACAGGGCACCGCGGGAGGGATGAAGATACGCAGTATTTT. It specifies CSGLTGHRGRDEDTQYF. The chain employs TRBV20-1 and TRBJ2-3, with TRBD2 identical over 9 bases. Per germline, CDR1 DFQATT and CDR2 SNEGSKA (reference sequence). The trim removed 7 bases at V and 5 bases at J, leaving 19 bases unmatched. The CDR3 contains 17 residues.

This clonotype was recorded a few times. Mismatch with germline at one junction end may stem from a read error. This sequence joins TRBV6-2 or TRBV6-3 and TRBJ2-5; the D gene is possibly TRBD1 (7 bases). The CDR3 length is 15 residues. Germline V lookup: CDR1 MNHEY, CDR2 SVGEGT. CDR3: CASSYSSRGVETRYF. CDR3 sequence (DNA): TGTGCCAGCAGTTACTCGAGCAGGGGGGTGGAGACCCGGTACTTC.

A note on this clonotype: One end of the junction varies from germline; a read error may be responsible. The chain uses TRBV9 and TRBJ2-3; 9 bases fit TRBD2. There are 14 residues in the CDR3. In germline, CDR1 is SGDLS, CDR2 YYNGEE. Here the CDR3 DNA reads TGTGTCAGCAGCGTAGTAGCGGGGGAGGGTACGCAGTATTTT. This encodes CVSSVVAGEGTQYF.

J is TRBJ1-2 and V is TRBV7-9; D not resolved. CDR3 length: 15 amino acids. CDR1 and CDR2 from the germline V gene are SEHNR and FQNEAQ (reference sequence). V lost 7 bases and J lost 1, with 16 bases in between. CDR3 sequence (DNA): TGTGCCAGCAACCAAGAGGACGGTTTTAACTATGGCTACACCTTC. Its protein product is CASNQEDGFNYGYTF.

There are many counts of this clonotype. V and J are TRBV4-1 and TRBJ2-5; 12 bases match TRBD2. J gave up 7 bases and V 4 bases, and 7 bases lay outside the gene matches. Germline CDR1 and CDR2: MGHRA and YSYEKL. This CDR3 is built from 15 residues. CDR3 in amino acids: CASSRTSGADGTQYF. The DNA of the CDR3 is TGCGCCAGCAGCCGGACTAGCGGGGCCGACGGGACCCAGTACTTC.

This sequence joins TRBV20-1 and TRBJ2-1, with TRBD2 matching over 13 bases. The CDR3 has 14 residues. The ends lost 4 bases at V and 8 bases at J; junction bases unmatched: 5. The germline V gene has CDR1 DFQATT and CDR2 SNEGSKA (reference sequence). The CDR3 region is CSAIRTSGSYEQFF. DNA for the CDR3: TGCAGTGCTATCAGGACTAGCGGGAGCTATGAGCAGTTCTTC.

This clonotype was observed a handful of times. The chain uses TRBV9 and TRBJ1-1; perhaps TRBD1 as D (5 bases). CDR1 is SGDLS, CDR2 YYNGEE, per germline. V dropped 0 bases and J dropped 0 bases, with 9 bases sitting between them. The length of the CDR3 is 15 residues. CDR3 nucleotide sequence: TGTGCCAGCAGCGTAGGGGACCACCTGAACACTGAAGCTTTCTTT. Translating gives CASSVGDHLNTEAFF.

At least ten counts were recorded for this clonotype. V gene TRBV9 combines with J gene TRBJ2-1, with D maybe TRBD2 (6 bases). This CDR3 spans 14 amino acids. V was shortened by 8 bases and J by 4 bases, with 16 bases between the two germline ends. The V gene's germline CDR1 is SGDLS and CDR2 YYNGEE. In DNA form, the CDR3 reads TGTGCCAGATGTGTCGGGGGAGAATACAATGAGCAGTTCTTC. Translated: CARCVGGEYNEQFF.

This clonotype came up many times. V usage is TRBV28 and J usage is TRBJ2-7; D unresolved. V was trimmed by 7 bases and J by 2 bases, leaving 9 bases between them. The CDR3 contains 12 residues. CDR1 MDHEN and CDR2 SYDVKM come from the germline V gene. CDR3 loop: CASTQIPYEQYF. As DNA, the CDR3 is TGTGCCAGCACTCAGATCCCCTACGAGCAGTACTTC.